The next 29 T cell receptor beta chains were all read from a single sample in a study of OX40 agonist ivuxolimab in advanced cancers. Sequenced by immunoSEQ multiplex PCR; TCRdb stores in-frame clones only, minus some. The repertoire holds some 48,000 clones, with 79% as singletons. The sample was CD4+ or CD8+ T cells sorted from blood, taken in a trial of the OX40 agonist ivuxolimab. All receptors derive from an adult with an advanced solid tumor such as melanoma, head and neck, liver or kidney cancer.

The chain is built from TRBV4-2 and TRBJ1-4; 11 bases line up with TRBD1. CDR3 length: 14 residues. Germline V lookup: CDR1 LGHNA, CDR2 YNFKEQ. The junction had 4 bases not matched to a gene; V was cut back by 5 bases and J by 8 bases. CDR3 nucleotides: TGTGCCAGCAGCAACGGGACAGGGGGAGAAAAACTGTTTTTT. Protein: CASSNGTGGEKLFF.

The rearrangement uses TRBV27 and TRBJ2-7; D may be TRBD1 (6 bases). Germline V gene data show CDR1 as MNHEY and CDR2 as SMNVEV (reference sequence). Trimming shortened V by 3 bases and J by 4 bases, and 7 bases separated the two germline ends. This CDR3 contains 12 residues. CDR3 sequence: CASSFRGYEQYF. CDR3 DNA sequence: TGTGCCAGCAGTTTCAGGGGTTACGAGCAGTACTTC.

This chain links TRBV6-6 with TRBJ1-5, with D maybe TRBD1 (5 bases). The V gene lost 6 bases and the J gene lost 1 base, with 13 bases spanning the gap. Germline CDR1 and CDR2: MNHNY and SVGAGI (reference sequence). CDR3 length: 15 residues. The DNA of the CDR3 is TGTGCCAGCAGCCGATCCAAGGGGAGCAATCAGCCCCAGCATTTT. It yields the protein CASSRSKGSNQPQHF.

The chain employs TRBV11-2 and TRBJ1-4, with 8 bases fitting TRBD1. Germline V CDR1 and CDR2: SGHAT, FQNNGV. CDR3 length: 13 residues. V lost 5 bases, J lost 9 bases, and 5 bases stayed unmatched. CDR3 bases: TGTGCCAGCAGCACACAGGGGGTGAAAAAACTGTTTTTT. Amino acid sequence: CASSTQGVKKLFF.

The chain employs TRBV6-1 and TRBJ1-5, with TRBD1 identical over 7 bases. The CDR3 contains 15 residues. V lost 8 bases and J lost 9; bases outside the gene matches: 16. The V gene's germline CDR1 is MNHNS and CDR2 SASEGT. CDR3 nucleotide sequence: TGTGCCAGCCCCTCACACAGGGGCCGTAGTCGGCCCCAGCATTTT. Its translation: CASPSHRGRSRPQHF.

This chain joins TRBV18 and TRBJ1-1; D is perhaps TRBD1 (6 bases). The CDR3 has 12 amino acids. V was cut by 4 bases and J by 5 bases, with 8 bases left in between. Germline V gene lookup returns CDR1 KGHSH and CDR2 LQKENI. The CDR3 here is CASSQDRTEAFF. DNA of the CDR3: TGTGCCAGCTCACAAGACAGGACTGAAGCTTTCTTT.

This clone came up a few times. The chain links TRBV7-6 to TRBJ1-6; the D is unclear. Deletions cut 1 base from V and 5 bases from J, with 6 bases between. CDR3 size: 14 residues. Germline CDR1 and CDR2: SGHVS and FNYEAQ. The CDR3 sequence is CASSLEPHNSPLHF. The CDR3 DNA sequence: TGTGCCAGCAGCTTAGAACCGCATAATTCACCCCTCCACTTT.

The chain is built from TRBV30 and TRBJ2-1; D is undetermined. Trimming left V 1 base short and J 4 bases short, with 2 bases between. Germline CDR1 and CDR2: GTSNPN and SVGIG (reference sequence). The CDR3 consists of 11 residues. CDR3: CAWSAYNEQFF. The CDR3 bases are TGTGCCTGGAGTGCTTACAATGAGCAGTTCTTC.

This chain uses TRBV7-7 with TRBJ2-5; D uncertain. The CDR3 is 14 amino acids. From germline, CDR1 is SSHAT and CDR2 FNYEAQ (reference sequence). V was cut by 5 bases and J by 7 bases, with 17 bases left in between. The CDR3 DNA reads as TGTGCCAGCAGCCCGGAGTCAGGCCCGGGGACCCAGTACTTC. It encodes CASSPESGPGTQYF.

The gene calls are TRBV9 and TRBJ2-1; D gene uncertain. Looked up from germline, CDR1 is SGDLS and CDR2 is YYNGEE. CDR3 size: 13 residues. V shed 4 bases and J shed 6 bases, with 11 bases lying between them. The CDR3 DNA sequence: TGTGCCAGCAGCCCCCCGGCGACCAATGAGCAGTTCTTC. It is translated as CASSPPATNEQFF.

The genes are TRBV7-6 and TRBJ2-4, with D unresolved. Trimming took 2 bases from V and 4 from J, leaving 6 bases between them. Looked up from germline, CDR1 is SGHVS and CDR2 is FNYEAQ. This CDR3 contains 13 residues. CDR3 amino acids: CASSLSSKNIQYF. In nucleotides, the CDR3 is TGTGCCAGCAGCTTAAGCAGTAAAAACATTCAGTACTTC. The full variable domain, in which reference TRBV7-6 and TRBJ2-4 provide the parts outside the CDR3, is GAGVSQSPRYKVTKRGQDVALRCDPISGHVSLYWYRQALGQGPEFLTYFNYEAQQDKSGLPNDRFSAERPEGSISTLTIQRTEQRDSAMYRCASSLSSKNIQYFGAGTRLSVL.

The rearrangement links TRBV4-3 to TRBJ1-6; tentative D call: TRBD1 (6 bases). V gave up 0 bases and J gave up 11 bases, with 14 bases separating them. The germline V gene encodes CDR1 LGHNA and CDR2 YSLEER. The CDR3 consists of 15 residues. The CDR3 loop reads CASSQEDQGITPLHF. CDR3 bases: TGCGCCAGCAGCCAAGAGGATCAGGGGATCACACCCCTCCACTTT.

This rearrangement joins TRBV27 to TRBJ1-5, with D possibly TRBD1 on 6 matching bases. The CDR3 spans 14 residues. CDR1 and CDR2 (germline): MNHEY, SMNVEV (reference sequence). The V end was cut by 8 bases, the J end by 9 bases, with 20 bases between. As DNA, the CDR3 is TGTGCCAGCGGTAGTCGGCGGGCGGGGGCGCCCCAGCATTTT. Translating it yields CASGSRRAGAPQHF.

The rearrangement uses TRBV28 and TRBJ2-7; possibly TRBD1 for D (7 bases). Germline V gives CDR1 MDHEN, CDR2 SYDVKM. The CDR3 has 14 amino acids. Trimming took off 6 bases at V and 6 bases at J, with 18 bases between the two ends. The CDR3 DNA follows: TGTGCCAGCAGCCCGACAGGGTACGGGGGCGAGCAGTACTTC. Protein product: CASSPTGYGGEQYF.

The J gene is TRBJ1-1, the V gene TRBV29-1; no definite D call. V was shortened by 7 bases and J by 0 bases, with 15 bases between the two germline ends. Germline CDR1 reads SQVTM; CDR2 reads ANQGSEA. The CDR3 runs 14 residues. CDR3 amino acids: CSATARTMNTEAFF. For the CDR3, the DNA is TGCAGCGCAACGGCAAGGACCATGAACACTGAAGCTTTCTTT.

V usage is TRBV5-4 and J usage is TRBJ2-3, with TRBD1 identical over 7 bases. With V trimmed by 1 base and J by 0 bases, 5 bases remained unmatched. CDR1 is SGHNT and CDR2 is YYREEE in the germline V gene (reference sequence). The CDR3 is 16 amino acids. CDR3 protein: CASSLPGQSSTDTQYF. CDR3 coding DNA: TGTGCCAGCAGCTTGCCGGGACAGAGTAGCACAGATACGCAGTATTTT.

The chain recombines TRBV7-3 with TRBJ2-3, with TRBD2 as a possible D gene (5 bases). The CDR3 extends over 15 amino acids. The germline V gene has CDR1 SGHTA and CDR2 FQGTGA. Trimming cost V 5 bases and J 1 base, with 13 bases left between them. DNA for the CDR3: TGTGCCAGCAGCCTAGGGAGCTCTGGCACAGATACGCAGTATTTT. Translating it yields CASSLGSSGTDTQYF.

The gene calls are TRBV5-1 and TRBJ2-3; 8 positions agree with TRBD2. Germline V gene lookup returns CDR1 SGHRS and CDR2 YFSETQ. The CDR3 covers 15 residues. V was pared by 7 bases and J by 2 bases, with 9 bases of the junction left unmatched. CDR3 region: CASSGAGEYTDTQYF. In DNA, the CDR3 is TGCGCCAGCTCTGGAGCGGGAGAATACACAGATACGCAGTATTTT.

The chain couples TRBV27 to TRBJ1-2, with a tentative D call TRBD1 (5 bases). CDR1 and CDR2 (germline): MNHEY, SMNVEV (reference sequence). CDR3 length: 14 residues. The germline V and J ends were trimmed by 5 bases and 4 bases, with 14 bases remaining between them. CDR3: CASSAQGRGYGYTF. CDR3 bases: TGTGCCAGCAGTGCCCAAGGGAGGGGCTATGGCTACACCTTC.

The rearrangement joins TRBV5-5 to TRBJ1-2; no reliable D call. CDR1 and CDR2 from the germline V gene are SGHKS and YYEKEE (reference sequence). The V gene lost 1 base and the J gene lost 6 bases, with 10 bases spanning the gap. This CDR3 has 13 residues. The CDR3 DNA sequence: TGTGCCAGCAGCTTGAGGCCAGGTAATGGCTACACCTTC. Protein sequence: CASSLRPGNGYTF. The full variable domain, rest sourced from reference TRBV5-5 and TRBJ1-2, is DAGVTQSPTHLIKTRGQQVTLRCSPISGHKSVSWYQQVLGQGPQFIFQYYEKEERGRGNFPDRFSARQFPNYSSELNVNALLLGDSALYLCASSLRPGNGYTFGSGTRLTVV.

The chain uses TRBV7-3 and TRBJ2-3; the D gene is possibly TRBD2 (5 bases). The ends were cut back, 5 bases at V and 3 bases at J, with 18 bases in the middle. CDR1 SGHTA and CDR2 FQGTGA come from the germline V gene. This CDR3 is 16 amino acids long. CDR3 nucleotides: TGTGCCAGCAGCCCAAAATCGGGGAGTCGGACAGATACGCAGTATTTT. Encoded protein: CASSPKSGSRTDTQYF.

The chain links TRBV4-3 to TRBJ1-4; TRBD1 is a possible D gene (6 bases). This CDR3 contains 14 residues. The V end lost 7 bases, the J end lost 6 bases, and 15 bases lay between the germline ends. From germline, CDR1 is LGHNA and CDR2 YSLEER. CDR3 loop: CASTPEGGDEKLFF. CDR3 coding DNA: TGCGCCAGCACCCCGGAGGGGGGGGATGAAAAACTGTTTTTT.

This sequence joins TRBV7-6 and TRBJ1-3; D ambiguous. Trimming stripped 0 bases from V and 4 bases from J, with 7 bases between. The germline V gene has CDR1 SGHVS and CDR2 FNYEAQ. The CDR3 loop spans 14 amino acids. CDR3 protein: CASSLATGGNTIYF. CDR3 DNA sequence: TGTGCCAGCAGCTTAGCGACGGGGGGAAACACCATATATTTT.

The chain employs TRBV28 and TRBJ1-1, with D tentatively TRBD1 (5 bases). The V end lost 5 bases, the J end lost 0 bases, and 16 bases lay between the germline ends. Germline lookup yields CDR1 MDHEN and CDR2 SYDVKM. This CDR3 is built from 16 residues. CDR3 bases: TGTGCCAGCAGTCCTCAGGGTTTTACTATGAACACTGAAGCTTTCTTT. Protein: CASSPQGFTMNTEAFF.

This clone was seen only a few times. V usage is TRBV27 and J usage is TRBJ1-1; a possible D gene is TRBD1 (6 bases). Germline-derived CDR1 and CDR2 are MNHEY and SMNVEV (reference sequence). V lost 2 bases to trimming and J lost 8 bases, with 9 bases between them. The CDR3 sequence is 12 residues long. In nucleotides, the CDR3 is TGTGCCAGCAGTTTACATAGGGGGGAAGCTTTCTTT. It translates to CASSLHRGEAFF.

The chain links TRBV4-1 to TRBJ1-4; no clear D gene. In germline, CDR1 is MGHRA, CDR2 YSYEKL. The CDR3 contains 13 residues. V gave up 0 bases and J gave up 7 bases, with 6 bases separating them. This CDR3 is CASSQEVSEKLFF. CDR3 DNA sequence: TGCGCCAGCAGCCAAGAAGTTAGTGAAAAACTGTTTTTT.

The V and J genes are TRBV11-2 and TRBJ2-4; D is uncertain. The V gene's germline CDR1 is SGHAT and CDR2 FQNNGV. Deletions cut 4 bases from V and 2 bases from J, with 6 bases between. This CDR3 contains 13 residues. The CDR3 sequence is CASSWPTKNIQYF. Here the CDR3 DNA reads TGTGCCAGCAGCTGGCCCACCAAAAACATTCAGTACTTC.

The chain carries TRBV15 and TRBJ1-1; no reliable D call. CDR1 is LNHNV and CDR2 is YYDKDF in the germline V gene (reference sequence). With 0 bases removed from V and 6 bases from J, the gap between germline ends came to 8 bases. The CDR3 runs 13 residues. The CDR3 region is CATSRDLWAEAFF. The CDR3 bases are TGTGCCACCAGCAGAGATCTATGGGCTGAAGCTTTCTTT.

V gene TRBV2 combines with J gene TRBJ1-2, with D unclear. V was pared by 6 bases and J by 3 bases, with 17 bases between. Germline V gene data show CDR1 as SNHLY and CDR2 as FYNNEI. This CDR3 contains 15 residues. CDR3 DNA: TGTGCCAGCAGGGCCGGGCCCCCAGAGCACTATGGCTACACCTTC. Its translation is CASRAGPPEHYGYTF.